The source of this T cell receptor (beta chain) is a study of OX40 agonist ivuxolimab in advanced cancers. Generated by immunoSEQ multiplex PCR, the TCRdb table keeps only in-frame clones and is missing some. The data hold roughly 26,000 clones, with around nine tenths observed a single time. The CDR3 totals 15 residues. The germline gives CDR1 SGHAT, CDR2 FQNNGV. V dropped 1 base and J dropped 4 bases, with 12 bases sitting between them. The chain combines TRBV11-2 with TRBJ2-3, with D possibly called TRBD1 or TRBD2 (6 bases each). This receptor was obtained from an adult with an advanced solid tumor such as melanoma, head and neck, liver or kidney cancer. This specimen consisted of CD4+ or CD8+ T cells sorted from blood, obtained in a trial of the OX40 agonist ivuxolimab. DNA of the CDR3: TGTGCCAGCAGCTTAGTGGTCGGGGGCCCAGATACGCAGTATTTT. The encoded protein is CASSLVVGGPDTQYF. Full variable domain (missing parts from reference TRBV11-2 and TRBJ2-3): EAGVAQSPRYKIIEKRQSVAFWCNPISGHATLYWYQQILGQGPKLLIQFQNNGVVDDSQLPKDRFSAERLKGVDSTLKIQPAKLEDSAVYLCASSLVVGGPDTQYFGPGTRLTVL.